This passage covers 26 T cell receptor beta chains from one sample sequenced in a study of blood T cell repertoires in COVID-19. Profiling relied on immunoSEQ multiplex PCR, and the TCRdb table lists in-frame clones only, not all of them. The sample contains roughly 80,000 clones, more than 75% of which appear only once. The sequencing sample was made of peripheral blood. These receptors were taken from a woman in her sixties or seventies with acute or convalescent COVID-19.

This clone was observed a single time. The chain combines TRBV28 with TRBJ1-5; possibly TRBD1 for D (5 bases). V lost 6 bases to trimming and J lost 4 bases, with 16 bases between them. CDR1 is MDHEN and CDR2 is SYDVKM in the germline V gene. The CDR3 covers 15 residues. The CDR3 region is CASRYSGGDNQPQHF. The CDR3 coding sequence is TGTGCCAGCAGGTATTCGGGGGGGGATAATCAGCCCCAGCATTTT.

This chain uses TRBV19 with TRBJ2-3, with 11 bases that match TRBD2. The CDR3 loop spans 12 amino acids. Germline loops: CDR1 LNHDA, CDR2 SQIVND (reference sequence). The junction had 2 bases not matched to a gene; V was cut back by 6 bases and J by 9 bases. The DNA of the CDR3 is TGTGCCAGTAGACTAGCGGGAGAGACGCAGTATTTT. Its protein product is CASRLAGETQYF.

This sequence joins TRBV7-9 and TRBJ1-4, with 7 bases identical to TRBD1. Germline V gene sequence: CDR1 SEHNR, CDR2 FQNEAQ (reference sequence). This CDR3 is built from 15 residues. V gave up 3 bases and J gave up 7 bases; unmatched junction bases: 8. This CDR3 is CASSLTTGLSEKLFF. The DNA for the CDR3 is TGTGCCAGCAGCTTGACGACAGGGTTAAGTGAAAAACTGTTTTTT.

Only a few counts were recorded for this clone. The CDR3 coding sequence is TGTGCCAGCAGTCTAGGAGGGTCCTATAATTCACCCCTCCACTTT. Translation gives CASSLGGSYNSPLHF. The rearrangement links TRBV7-2 to TRBJ1-6; no firm D call. Germline lookup yields CDR1 SGHTA and CDR2 FQGNSA. The CDR3 has 15 amino acids. The V gene lost 6 bases and the J gene lost 1 base, with 10 bases spanning the gap. Filled out from reference TRBV7-2 and TRBJ1-6, the complete variable domain reads GAGVSQSPSNKVTEKGKDVELRCDPISGHTALYWYRQSLGQGLEFLIYFQGNSAPDKSGLPSDRFSAERTGGSVSTLTIQRTQQEDSAVYLCASSLGGSYNSPLHFGNGTRLTVT.

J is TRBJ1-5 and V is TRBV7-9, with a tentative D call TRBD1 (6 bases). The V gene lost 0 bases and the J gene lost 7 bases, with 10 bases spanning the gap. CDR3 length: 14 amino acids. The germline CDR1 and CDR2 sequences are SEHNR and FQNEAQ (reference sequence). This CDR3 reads CASSLATGRQPQHF. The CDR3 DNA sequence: TGTGCCAGCAGCTTAGCTACAGGGAGACAGCCCCAGCATTTT.

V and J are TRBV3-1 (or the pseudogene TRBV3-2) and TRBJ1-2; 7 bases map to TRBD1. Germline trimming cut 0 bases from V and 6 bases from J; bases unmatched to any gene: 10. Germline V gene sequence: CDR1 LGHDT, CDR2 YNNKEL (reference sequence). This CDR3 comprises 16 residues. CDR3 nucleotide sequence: TGTGCCAGCAGCCAAGAGTCGTCCAGGGGGAGTAATGGCTACACCTTC. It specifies CASSQESSRGSNGYTF.

The CDR3 here is CATSDLVGEPYGYTF. For the CDR3, the DNA is TGTGCCACCAGTGATTTGGTCGGGGAACCTTATGGCTACACCTTC. The chain combines TRBV24-1 with TRBJ1-2; no clear D gene. The ends were cut back, 0 bases at V and 5 bases at J, with 12 bases in the middle. CDR3 length: 15 amino acids. Per germline, CDR1 KGHDR and CDR2 SFDVKD.

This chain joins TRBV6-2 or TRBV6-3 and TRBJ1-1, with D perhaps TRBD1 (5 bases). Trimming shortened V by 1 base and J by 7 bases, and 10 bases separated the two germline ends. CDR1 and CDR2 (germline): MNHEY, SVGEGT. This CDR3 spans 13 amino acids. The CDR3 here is CASSYLGLDEAFF. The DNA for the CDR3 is TGTGCCAGCAGTTACTTGGGGCTCGATGAAGCTTTCTTT.

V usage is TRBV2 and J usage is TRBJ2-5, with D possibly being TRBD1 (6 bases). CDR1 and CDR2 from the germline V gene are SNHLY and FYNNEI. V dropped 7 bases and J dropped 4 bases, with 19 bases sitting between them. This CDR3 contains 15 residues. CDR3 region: CASTPMRGMGETQYF. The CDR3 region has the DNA TGTGCCAGCACCCCGATGAGGGGGATGGGAGAGACCCAGTACTTC.

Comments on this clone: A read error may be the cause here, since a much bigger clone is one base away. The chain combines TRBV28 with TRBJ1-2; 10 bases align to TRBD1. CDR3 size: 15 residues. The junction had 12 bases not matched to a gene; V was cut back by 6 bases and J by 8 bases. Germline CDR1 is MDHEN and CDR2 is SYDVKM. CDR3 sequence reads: CASSGLDRGHYGYTF. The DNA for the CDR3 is TGTGCCAGCAGCGGACTCGACAGGGGGCATTACGGCTACACCTTC.

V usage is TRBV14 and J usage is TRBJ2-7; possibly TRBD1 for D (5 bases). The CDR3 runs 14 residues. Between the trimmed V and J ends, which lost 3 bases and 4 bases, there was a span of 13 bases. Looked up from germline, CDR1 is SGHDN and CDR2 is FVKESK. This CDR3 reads CASSHSGIWYEQYF. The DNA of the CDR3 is TGTGCCAGCAGCCACTCAGGGATTTGGTACGAGCAGTACTTC. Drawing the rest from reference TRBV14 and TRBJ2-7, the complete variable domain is EAGVTQFPSHSVIEKGQTVTLRCDPISGHDNLYWYRRVMGKEIKFLLHFVKESKQDESGMPNNRFLAERTGGTYSTLKVQPAELEDSGVYFCASSHSGIWYEQYFGPGTRLTVT.

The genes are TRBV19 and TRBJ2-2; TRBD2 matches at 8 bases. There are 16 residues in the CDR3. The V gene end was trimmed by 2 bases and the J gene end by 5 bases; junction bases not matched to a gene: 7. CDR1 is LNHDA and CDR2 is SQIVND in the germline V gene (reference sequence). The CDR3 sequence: CASSIQGLGPTGELFF. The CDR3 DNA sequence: TGTGCCAGTAGTATACAGGGACTAGGACCAACCGGGGAGCTGTTTTTT.

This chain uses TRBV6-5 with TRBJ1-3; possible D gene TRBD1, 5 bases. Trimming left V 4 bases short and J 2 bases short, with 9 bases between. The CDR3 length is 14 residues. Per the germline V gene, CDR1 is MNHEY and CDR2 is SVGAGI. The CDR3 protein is CASSSLRAGNTIYF. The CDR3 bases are TGTGCCAGCAGTTCTCTCAGGGCTGGAAACACCATATATTTT.

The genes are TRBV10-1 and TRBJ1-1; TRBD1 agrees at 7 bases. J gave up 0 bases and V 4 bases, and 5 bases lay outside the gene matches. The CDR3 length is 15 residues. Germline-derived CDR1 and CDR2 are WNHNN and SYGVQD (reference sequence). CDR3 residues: CASSVGTALNTEAFF. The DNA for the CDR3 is TGCGCCAGCAGTGTGGGGACAGCCTTGAACACTGAAGCTTTCTTT.

The DNA for the CDR3 is TGTGCCAGTAGTAAGGGGACTACTAATGAAAAACTGTTTTTT. Protein sequence: CASSKGTTNEKLFF. The chain links TRBV19 to TRBJ1-4; tentatively, D is TRBD1 (5 bases). Germline values: CDR1 LNHDA, CDR2 SQIVND (reference sequence). V was shortened by 4 bases and J by 2 bases, with 8 bases between the two germline ends. There are 14 residues in the CDR3.

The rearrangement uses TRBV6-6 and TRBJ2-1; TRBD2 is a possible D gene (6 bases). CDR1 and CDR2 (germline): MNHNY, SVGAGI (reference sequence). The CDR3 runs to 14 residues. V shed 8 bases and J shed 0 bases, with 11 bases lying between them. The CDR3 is CASRRDPSYNEQFF. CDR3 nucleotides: TGTGCCAGCCGGAGGGATCCCTCCTACAATGAGCAGTTCTTC.

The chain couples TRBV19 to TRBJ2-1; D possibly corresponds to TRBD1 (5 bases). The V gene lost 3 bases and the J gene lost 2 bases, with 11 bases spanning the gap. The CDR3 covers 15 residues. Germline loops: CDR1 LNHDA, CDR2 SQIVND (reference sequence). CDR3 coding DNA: TGTGCCAGTAGTATGGGCCGGACACCCTACAATGAGCAGTTCTTC. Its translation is CASSMGRTPYNEQFF.

The CDR3 spells CASSLGASGNNEQFF. CDR3 nucleotides: TGTGCCAGCAGCTTAGGAGCGAGCGGGAACAATGAGCAGTTCTTC. The chain employs TRBV7-9 and TRBJ2-1; 7 nucleotides agree with TRBD2. Germline V CDR1 and CDR2: SEHNR, FQNEAQ (reference sequence). This CDR3 region has 15 residues. With V trimmed by 1 base and J by 5 bases, 5 bases remained unmatched.

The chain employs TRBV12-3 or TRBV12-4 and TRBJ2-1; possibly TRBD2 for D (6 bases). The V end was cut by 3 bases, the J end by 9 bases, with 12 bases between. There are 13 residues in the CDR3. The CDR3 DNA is TGTGCCAGCAGTTTGGCGGGGAGCGGTGAGCAGTTCTTC. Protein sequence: CASSLAGSGEQFF.

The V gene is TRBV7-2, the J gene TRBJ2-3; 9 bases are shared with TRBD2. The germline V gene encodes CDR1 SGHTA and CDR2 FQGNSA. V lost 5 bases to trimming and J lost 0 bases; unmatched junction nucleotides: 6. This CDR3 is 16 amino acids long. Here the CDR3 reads CASSTGLAQSTDTQYF. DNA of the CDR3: TGTGCCAGCAGCACTGGACTAGCGCAGAGCACAGATACGCAGTATTTT.

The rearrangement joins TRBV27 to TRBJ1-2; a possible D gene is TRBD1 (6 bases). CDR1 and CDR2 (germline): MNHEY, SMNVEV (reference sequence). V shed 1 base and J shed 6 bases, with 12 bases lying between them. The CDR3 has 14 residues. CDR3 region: CASSLLEGGDGYTF. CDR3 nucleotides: TGTGCCAGCAGTTTATTGGAAGGGGGGGATGGCTACACCTTC.

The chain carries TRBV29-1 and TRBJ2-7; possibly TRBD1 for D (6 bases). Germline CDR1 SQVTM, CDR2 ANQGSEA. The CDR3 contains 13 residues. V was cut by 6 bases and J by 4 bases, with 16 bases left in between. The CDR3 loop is CSVLTGYSYEQYF. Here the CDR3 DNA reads TGCAGCGTCCTGACAGGCTATTCTTACGAGCAGTACTTC.

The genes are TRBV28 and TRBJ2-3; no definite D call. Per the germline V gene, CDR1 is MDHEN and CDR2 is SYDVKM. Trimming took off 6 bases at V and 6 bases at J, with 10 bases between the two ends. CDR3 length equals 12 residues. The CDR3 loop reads CASRTFSDTQYF. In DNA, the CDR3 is TGTGCCAGCAGGACTTTTTCGGATACGCAGTATTTT. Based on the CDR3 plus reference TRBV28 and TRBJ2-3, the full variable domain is DVKVTQSSRYLVKRTGEKVFLECVQDMDHENMFWYRQDPGLGLRLIYFSYDVKMKEKGDIPEGYSVSREKKERFSLILESASTNQTSMYLCASRTFSDTQYFGPGTRLTVL.

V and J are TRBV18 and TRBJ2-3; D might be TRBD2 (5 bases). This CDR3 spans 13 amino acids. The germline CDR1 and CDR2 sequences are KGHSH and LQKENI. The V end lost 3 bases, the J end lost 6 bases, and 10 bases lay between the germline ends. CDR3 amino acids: CASSPNTGDTQYF. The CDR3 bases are TGTGCCAGCTCACCTAACACGGGGGATACGCAGTATTTT.

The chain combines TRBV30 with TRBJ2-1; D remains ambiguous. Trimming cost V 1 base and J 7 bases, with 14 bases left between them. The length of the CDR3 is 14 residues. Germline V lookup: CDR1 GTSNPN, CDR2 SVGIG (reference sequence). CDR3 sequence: CAWSGGTLNNEQFF. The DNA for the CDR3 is TGTGCCTGGAGTGGCGGCACACTGAATAATGAGCAGTTCTTC.

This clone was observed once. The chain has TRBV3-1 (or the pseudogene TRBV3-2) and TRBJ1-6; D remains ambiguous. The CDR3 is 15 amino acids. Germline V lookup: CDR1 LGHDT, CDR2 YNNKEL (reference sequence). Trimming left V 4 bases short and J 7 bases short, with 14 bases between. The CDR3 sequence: CASSLGPLGNSPLHF. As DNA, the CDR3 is TGTGCCAGCAGCCTCGGCCCCTTGGGCAATTCACCCCTCCACTTT.